The sequence of this T cell receptor beta chain was determined in a study of T cells in Graves' hyperthyroidism and ophthalmopathy. TCR beta CDR3 sequences were amplified from RNA transcripts. The study used the HTBI primer set for a first-round RT-PCR of the TCR CDR3. TCRdb re-called the multiplex PCR reads with MiXCR, one entry per CDR3 protein. The sample has 300,000 to 450,000 distinct CDR3 sequences; 11% to 15% are singletons. This clonotype has ten or more counts. The specimen sequenced was blood. This TCR came from a woman between 55 and 75 years old with Graves' hyperthyroidism.

The CDR3 DNA reads TGTGCCAGCAGTGAATGGGGAGCCAGCTCCTACGAGCAGTACTTC. Encoded protein: CASSEWGASSYEQYF. The chain links TRBV2 to TRBJ2-7; tentatively, D is TRBD2 (5 bases). The CDR3 is 15 amino acids. The germline V gene encodes CDR1 SNHLY and CDR2 FYNNEI. Trimming shortened V by 2 bases and J by 0 bases, and 11 bases separated the two germline ends.